A single T cell receptor beta chain is shown here with its context. Its cognate antigen is unknown. The entry originates in a study of blood T cells in healthy people across ages. General study points: Unsorted PBMC material precluded a definitive naive versus antigen-experienced comparison.

Alongside a J-beta primer mix, a sample-barcoded 5' primer served in a second PCR lasting about 7 to 12 cycles. Each cDNA molecule was tagged by a template-switch adaptor that had 12 random nucleotides. Researchers report that each sample yielded at least 2.5 million CDR3-containing paired-end reads. TCRdb called the 5' RACE reads again in MiXCR, with one record for every CDR3 protein. The table has around 400,000 distinct CDR3 sequences, more than 45% seen once; the top ten hold under 65%. CDR3 length: 13 amino acids. In germline, CDR1 is SGHAT, CDR2 FQNNGV. V usage is TRBV11-2 and J usage is TRBJ2-4, with D perhaps assigned TRBD1 or TRBD2 (6 bases each). The end of the DNA fits TRBJ2-5 better, so the J call may be wrong. The sequenced sample was blood. This clonotype was obtained from a man in his sixties in good health. CDR3 sequence reads: CASSLGGAETQYF. The CDR3 DNA reads TGTGCCAGCAGCTTAGGGGGGGCAGAGACCCAGTACTTC.